This T cell receptor (beta chain) derives from a study of OX40 agonist ivuxolimab in advanced cancers. Clones were read by immunoSEQ multiplex PCR, and TCRdb kept only the in-frame ones, dropping some. The data hold about 62,000 clones, with nearly 95% observed a single time. V lost 0 bases, J lost 4 bases, and 7 bases lay in between. Germline V gives CDR1 MGHRA, CDR2 YSYEKL. The CDR3 is made up of 14 amino acids. This specimen consisted of CD4+ or CD8+ T cells sorted from blood, obtained in a trial of the OX40 agonist ivuxolimab. The rearrangement uses TRBV4-1 and TRBJ2-1; TRBD2 might be the D (5 bases). The source is an adult with an advanced solid tumor such as melanoma, head and neck, liver or kidney cancer. CDR3 region: CASSQDSGYNEQFF. CDR3 nucleotides: TGCGCCAGCAGCCAAGATTCGGGATACAATGAGCAGTTCTTC.